The clone carrying this T cell receptor beta chain was seen ten or more times. Via MiXCR, TCRdb re-called the 5' RACE reads, giving one row per CDR3 protein. Of hundreds of thousands of distinct CDR3 sequences in the sample, 21% were seen once. The sample belongs to a study of identical twins. These data also formed part of another study, on T cells expressing NK-cell markers. That study reports: HCMV seropositivity marked seven of the eight sequenced donors; one was seronegative.

Sequencing was done on a sample of PBMCs. This TCR was recovered from a young woman in good health.

The chain's CDR3 is CASTQDRVEFF. CDR3 nucleotides: TGTGCCAGCACCCAGGACAGGGTAGAATTCTTC. The V call is TRBV12-3 or TRBV12-4, the J call TRBJ2-1; 8 bases line up with TRBD1. This CDR3 is 11 amino acids long. J lost 16 bases, V lost 7 bases, and 9 bases had no gene match.